The clone carrying this T cell receptor beta chain occurred once. Its target is unknown. These data are taken from a study of a mutant IDH1 vaccine in newly diagnosed glioma. The overall study: Patients began vaccination 4-6 weeks after radiotherapy alone, or with temozolomide cycles. Overall study results and limits: There were vaccine-induced immune responses in approximately 95% of the patients.

Using immunoSEQ multiplex PCR, the repertoire was profiled, and TCRdb retains in-frame clones only, with some absent. The sample shows 60,000 or so clones, 90% of them seen only once. Stated time point: week 5, during vaccination. Vaccinated patients received 300 ug of mutant IDH1 20-mer peptide per dose, with topical imiquimod. CDR3 length: 14 residues. In germline, CDR1 is MGHRA, CDR2 YSYEKL. V lost 2 bases, J lost 9 bases, and 14 bases lay in between. The source is a woman aged 40 to 50 with glioma. The V and J genes are TRBV4-1 and TRBJ2-1; D not certain. The sample in question was PBMCs, obtained from a glioma patient whose treatment included an IDH1 peptide vaccine. This chain's CDR3 is CASSQQELFGEQFF. As DNA, the CDR3 is TGCGCCAGCAGCCAACAAGAACTATTCGGTGAGCAGTTCTTC.